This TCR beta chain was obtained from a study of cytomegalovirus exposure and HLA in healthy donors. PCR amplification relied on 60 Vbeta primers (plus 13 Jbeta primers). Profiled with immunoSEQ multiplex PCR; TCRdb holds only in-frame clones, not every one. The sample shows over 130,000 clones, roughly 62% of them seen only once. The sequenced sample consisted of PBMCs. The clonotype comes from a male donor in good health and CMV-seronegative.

CDR3 DNA: TGTGCCAGCACCCCGGACAGGGTGGGCGGCTACACCTTC. It codes for CASTPDRVGGYTF. This rearrangement joins TRBV6-1 to TRBJ1-2, with TRBD1 identical over 8 bases. V lost 7 bases, J lost 8 bases, and 9 bases stayed unmatched. Germline V CDR1 and CDR2: MNHNS, SASEGT. The CDR3 has 13 amino acids.